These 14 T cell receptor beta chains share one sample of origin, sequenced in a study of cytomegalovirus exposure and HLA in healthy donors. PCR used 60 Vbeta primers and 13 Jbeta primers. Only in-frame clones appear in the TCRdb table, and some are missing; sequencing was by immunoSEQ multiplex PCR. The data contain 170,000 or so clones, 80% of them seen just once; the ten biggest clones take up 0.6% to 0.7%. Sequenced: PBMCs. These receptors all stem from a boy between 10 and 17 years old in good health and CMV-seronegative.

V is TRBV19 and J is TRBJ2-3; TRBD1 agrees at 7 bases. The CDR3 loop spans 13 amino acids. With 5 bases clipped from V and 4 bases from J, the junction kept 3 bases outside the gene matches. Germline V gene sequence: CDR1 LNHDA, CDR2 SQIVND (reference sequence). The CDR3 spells CASSPQGADTQYF. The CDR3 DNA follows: TGTGCCAGTAGTCCCCAGGGGGCAGATACGCAGTATTTT. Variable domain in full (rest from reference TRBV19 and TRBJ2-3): DGGITQSPKYLFRKEGQNVTLSCEQNLNHDAMYWYRQDPGQGLRLIYYSQIVNDFQKGDIAEGYSVSREKKESFPLTVTSAQKNPTAFYLCASSPQGADTQYFGPGTRLTVL.

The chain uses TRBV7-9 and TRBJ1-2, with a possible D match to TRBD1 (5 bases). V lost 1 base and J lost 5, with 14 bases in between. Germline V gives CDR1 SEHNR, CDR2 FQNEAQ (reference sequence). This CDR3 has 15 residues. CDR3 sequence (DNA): TGTGCCAGCAGCTTAGGCGGGGACTCAGCTTATGGCTACACCTTC. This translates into CASSLGGDSAYGYTF. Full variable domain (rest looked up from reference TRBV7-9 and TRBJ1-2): DTGVSQNPRHKITKRGQNVTFRCDPISEHNRLYWYRQTLGQGPEFLTYFQNEAQLEKSRLLSDRFSAERPKGSFSTLEIQRTEQGDSAMYLCASSLGGDSAYGYTFGSGTRLTVV.

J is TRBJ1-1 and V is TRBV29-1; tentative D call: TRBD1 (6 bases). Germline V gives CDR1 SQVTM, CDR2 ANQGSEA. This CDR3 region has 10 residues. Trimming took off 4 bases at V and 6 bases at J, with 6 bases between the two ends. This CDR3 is CSVGGPEAFF. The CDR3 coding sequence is TGCAGCGTTGGGGGGCCTGAAGCTTTCTTT.

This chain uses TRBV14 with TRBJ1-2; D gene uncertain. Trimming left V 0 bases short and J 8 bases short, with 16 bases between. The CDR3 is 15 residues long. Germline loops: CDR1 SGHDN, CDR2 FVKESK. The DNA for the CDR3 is TGTGCCAGCAGCCAAGATAGCCCGCGGTTTCGGGGCTACACCTTC. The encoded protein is CASSQDSPRFRGYTF.

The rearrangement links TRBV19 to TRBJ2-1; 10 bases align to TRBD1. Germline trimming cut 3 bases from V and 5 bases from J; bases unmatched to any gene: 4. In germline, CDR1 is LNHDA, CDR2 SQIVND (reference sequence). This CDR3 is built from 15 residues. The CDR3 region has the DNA TGTGCCAGTAGTATCCCCGGGACAGGGGACAATGAGCAGTTCTTC. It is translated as CASSIPGTGDNEQFF.

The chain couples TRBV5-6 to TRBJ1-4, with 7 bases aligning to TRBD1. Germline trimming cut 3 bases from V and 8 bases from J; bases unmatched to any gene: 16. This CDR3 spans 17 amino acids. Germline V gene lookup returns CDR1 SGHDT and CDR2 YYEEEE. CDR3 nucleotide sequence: TGTGCCAGCAGCTCTCCCAGGGGGTCCCTTGGGGAAGAAAAACTGTTTTTT. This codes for CASSSPRGSLGEEKLFF.

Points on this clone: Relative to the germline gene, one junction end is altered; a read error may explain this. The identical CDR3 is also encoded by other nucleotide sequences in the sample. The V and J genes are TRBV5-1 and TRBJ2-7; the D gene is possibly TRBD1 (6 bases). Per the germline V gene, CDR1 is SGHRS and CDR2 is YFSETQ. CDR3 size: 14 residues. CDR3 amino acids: CASSLGHSSYEQYF. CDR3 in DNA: TGTGCCAGCAGCTTGGGACACTCCTCCTACGAGCAGTACTTC.

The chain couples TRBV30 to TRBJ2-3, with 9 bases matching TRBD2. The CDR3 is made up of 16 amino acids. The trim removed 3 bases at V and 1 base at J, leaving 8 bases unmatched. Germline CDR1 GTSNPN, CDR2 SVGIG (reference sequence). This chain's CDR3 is CAWSRSLAGGTDTQYF. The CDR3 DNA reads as TGTGCCTGGAGCCGTAGCTTAGCGGGGGGCACAGATACGCAGTATTTT.

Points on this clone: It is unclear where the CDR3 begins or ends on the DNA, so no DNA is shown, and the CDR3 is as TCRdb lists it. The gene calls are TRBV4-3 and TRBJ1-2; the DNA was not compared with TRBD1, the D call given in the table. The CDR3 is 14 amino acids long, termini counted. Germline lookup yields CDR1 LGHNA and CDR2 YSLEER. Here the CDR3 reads CASSQDDFGTGSTF.

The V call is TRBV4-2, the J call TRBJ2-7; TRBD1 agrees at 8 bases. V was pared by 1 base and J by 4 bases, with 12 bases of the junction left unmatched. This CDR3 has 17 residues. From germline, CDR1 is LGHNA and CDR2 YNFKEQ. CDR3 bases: TGTGCCAGCAGCCAAGTTCCCTACACAGGGGGATCATACGAGCAGTACTTC. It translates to CASSQVPYTGGSYEQYF.

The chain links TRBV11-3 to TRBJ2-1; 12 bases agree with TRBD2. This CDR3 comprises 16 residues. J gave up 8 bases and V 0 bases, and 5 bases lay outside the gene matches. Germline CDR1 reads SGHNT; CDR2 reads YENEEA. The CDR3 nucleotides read TGTGCCAGCAGCTTAGATCTAGCGGGAGGGCCGGATGAGCAGTTCTTC. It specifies CASSLDLAGGPDEQFF.

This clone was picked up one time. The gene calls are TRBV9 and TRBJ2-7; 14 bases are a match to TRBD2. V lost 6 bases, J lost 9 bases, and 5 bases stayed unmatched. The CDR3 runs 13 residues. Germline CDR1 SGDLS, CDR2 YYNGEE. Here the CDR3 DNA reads TGTGCCAGCACACCGGGACTAGCGGGAGCGCAGTACTTC. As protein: CASTPGLAGAQYF.

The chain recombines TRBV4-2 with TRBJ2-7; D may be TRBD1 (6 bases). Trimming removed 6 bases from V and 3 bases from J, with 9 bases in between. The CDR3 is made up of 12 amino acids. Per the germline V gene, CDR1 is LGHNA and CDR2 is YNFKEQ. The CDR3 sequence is CASRSQGYEQYF. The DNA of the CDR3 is TGTGCCAGCAGGTCACAGGGCTACGAGCAGTACTTC.

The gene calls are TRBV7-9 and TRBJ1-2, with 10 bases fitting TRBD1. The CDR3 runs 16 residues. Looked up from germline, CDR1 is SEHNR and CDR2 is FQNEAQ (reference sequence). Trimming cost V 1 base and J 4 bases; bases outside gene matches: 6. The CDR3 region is CASSLGQGARSYGYTF. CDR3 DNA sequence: TGTGCCAGCAGCTTAGGACAGGGGGCGCGGAGCTATGGCTACACCTTC.